Here is one TCR beta chain with its context. This sample stems from a study of graft-versus-host responses after intestinal transplantation. Study information: Each recipient received a multivisceral, liver-intestinal, or isolated intestinal graft.

Sequenced by immunoSEQ multiplex PCR; TCRdb stores in-frame clones only, minus some. The repertoire has 62,000 or so clones, approximately 90% of them found once; the top ten carry around 1.5%. Trimming cost V 9 bases and J 1 base; bases outside gene matches: 3. The V gene's germline CDR1 is SNHLY and CDR2 FYNNEI. The CDR3 sequence is 14 residues long. This sequence was found in a human patient who received an intestinal transplant, so some T cells may come from the graft donor. The gene calls are TRBV2 and TRBJ1-6; 7 nucleotides match TRBD1. The specimen was PBMCs, collected 26 days after transplant. The CDR3 DNA follows: TGTGCCAGTCTACAGGGGTCCTATAATTCACCCCTCCACTTT. Protein: CASLQGSYNSPLHF.